This T cell receptor beta chain was documented in a study of blood T cells in healthy people across ages. The V gene's germline CDR1 is MNHEY and CDR2 SVGEGT. The CDR3 length is 12 residues. V lost 6 bases, J lost 2 bases, and 0 bases stayed unmatched. Primers used in a second PCR of roughly 6 to 12 cycles were a sample-barcoded 5' primer and a J-beta primer mix. TCRdb reprocessed the 5' RACE reads via MiXCR and lists one record per CDR3 protein. The sample consists of approximately 690,000 distinct CDR3 sequences, roughly 43% of them appearing once. The TCR comes from an elderly man in good health. The rearrangement joins TRBV6-2 or TRBV6-3 to TRBJ1-2; TRBD1 agrees at 7 bases. Sequenced material: blood. CDR3 loop: CASRGQNYGYTF. CDR3 DNA sequence: TGTGCCAGCAGGGGACAGAACTATGGCTACACCTTC.